The present T cell receptor beta chain was sequenced within a study of metastatic and nonmetastatic thyroid tumors. Study at large: A comparison of repertoires was made across blood and tumor or nodule tissue from malignant and benign thyroid patients.

There were no patients who had received any treatment before thyroid surgery. This clone was seen a few times. This CDR3 region has 18 residues. Germline V gene sequence: CDR1 MNHNS, CDR2 SASEGT. V was pared by 3 bases and J by 5 bases, with 19 bases of the junction left unmatched. TCRdb reprocessed the PCR reads using MiXCR. The sample has about 28,000 clones; around 22% are singletons. J is TRBJ2-7 and V is TRBV6-1, with 7 nucleotides matching TRBD1. The sequenced material came from blood. The source of this sequence is a female donor with papillary thyroid cancer or a benign thyroid nodule (not recorded which). Some clones in this sample may be carry-over from other donors' samples. The CDR3 loop is CASSDRYRGSSQGDEQYF. CDR3 sequence (DNA): TGTGCCAGCAGTGACCGCTATCGTGGGAGCTCTCAGGGGGACGAGCAGTACTTC.